The 13 T cell receptor beta chains in this list originate from one sample, sequenced in a study of blood T cell repertoires in COVID-19 (TCRdb year 2020). The receptor library was made with the immunoSEQ multiplex PCR assay. Here the immuneACCESS table is served through TCRdb, limited to in-frame sequences with V and J called. Missing clones are a known gap in these copies; in checked studies unresolved V genes cover under half, and the rest lacks a known reason. For this sample the table gives about 94,000 clones, of which around 84% were detected only once. The leading ten clones occupy roughly 13% of the sample. The sample taken for sequencing was peripheral blood. Receptors were obtained from a woman in her sixties or seventies in a cohort sampled during active or convalescent COVID-19.

V usage is TRBV27 and J usage is TRBJ1-6; 8 bases are shared with TRBD1. Germline lookup yields CDR1 MNHEY and CDR2 SMNVEV (reference sequence). The CDR3 length is 14 residues. Losses at the gene ends were 4 bases for V and 9 bases for J; bases not matched to a gene: 5. The CDR3 region is CASSYYQGASPLHF. Here the CDR3 DNA reads TGTGCCAGCAGTTATTACCAGGGGGCTTCACCCCTCCACTTT.

Many counts were recorded for this clone. The gene calls are TRBV10-1 and TRBJ2-2; 11 bases agree with TRBD1. Unmatched junction bases numbered 3, after V lost 5 bases and J lost 4 bases. Looked up from germline, CDR1 is WNHNN and CDR2 is SYGVQD (reference sequence). The CDR3 length is 15 residues. For the CDR3, the DNA is TGCGCCAGCAGTTCCGGGACAGGGGGCACCGGGGAGCTGTTTTTT. Its protein product is CASSSGTGGTGELFF.

The chain combines TRBV6-5 with TRBJ1-2, with 12 bases matching TRBD1. The CDR3 runs 14 residues. Trimming cost V 8 bases and J 7 bases; bases outside gene matches: 8. Germline CDR1 and CDR2: MNHEY and SVGAGI. The CDR3 reads CASYMGQGATGYTF. The CDR3 nucleotides are TGTGCCAGCTATATGGGACAGGGGGCAACTGGCTACACCTTC.

This clone was counted at least ten times. This sequence joins TRBV29-1 and TRBJ1-1; D gene ambiguous. The CDR3 runs 12 residues. V was cut by 4 bases and J by 0 bases, with 6 bases left in between. From germline, CDR1 is SQVTM and CDR2 ANQGSEA. The CDR3: CSVVEVNTEAFF. The CDR3 DNA sequence: TGCAGCGTTGTCGAGGTGAACACTGAAGCTTTCTTT.

The chain is built from TRBV27 and TRBJ2-3, with D perhaps matching TRBD2 (5 bases). Germline V gene lookup returns CDR1 MNHEY and CDR2 SMNVEV (reference sequence). The V and J ends lost 3 bases and 4 bases respectively, with 14 bases between them. The CDR3 totals 15 residues. The CDR3 loop is CASSLGVMDSDTQYF. DNA of the CDR3: TGTGCCAGCAGTTTGGGCGTAATGGACTCAGATACGCAGTATTTT.

The chain uses TRBV4-1 and TRBJ1-5; D is possibly TRBD1 (5 bases). CDR1 and CDR2 from the germline V gene are MGHRA and YSYEKL. V was clipped by 2 bases and J by 7 bases, with 9 bases between them. The CDR3 totals 13 residues. CDR3 sequence reads: CASSQRDSQPQHF. CDR3 sequence (DNA): TGCGCCAGCAGCCAACGCGACAGCCAGCCCCAGCATTTT.

V is TRBV10-3 and J is TRBJ2-2; D may be TRBD2 (5 bases). The CDR3 runs 14 residues. Germline V gene lookup returns CDR1 ENHRY and CDR2 SYGVKD. V was shortened by 2 bases and J by 6 bases, with 10 bases between the two germline ends. This CDR3 is CAISERGDAGELFF. CDR3 DNA sequence: TGTGCCATCAGTGAGCGGGGTGACGCCGGGGAGCTGTTTTTT.

The chain joins TRBV6-1 to TRBJ1-5; no definite D call. Germline CDR1 and CDR2: MNHNS and SASEGT. This CDR3 contains 16 residues. Trimming removed 2 bases from V and 2 bases from J, with 13 bases in between. The CDR3 nucleotides are TGTGCCAGCAGTGAACGGTCGACGGGAGGCAATCAGCCCCAGCATTTT. The encoded protein is CASSERSTGGNQPQHF.

V usage is TRBV19 and J usage is TRBJ2-1, with D perhaps matching TRBD2 (6 bases). Germline values: CDR1 LNHDA, CDR2 SQIVND (reference sequence). CDR3 length equals 15 residues. V was cut by 1 base and J by 4 bases, with 11 bases left in between. The CDR3 sequence: CASSIGLAQYNEQFF. Here the CDR3 DNA reads TGTGCCAGTAGTATAGGTCTAGCGCAGTACAATGAGCAGTTCTTC.

The chain carries TRBV5-6 and TRBJ2-5; a weak D match, TRBD1 (6 bases). Trimming shortened V by 2 bases and J by 6 bases, and 11 bases separated the two germline ends. From germline, CDR1 is SGHDT and CDR2 YYEEEE. The CDR3 is made up of 13 amino acids. The CDR3 DNA sequence: TGTGCCAGCAGCTTTGGGCAGGGGAAGACCCAGTACTTC. Protein product: CASSFGQGKTQYF.

The chain joins TRBV7-3 to TRBJ1-2; D is perhaps TRBD1 (5 bases). CDR1 and CDR2 (germline): SGHTA, FQGTGA. Between the trimmed V and J ends, which lost 2 bases and 6 bases, there was a span of 7 bases. The CDR3 totals 12 residues. The CDR3 sequence: CASSLGGDGYTF. Here the CDR3 DNA reads TGTGCCAGCAGCTTAGGAGGGGATGGCTACACCTTC.

The gene calls are TRBV6-5 and TRBJ1-3; 7 nucleotides align to TRBD1. Germline V gene data show CDR1 as MNHEY and CDR2 as SVGAGI. Trimming removed 4 bases from V and 4 bases from J; junction bases left unmatched: 1. This CDR3 spans 13 amino acids. CDR3 sequence (DNA): TGTGCCAGCAGTTTGACAGGGGGAAACACCATATATTTT. As protein: CASSLTGGNTIYF.

This chain links TRBV27 with TRBJ1-2; D remains ambiguous. The CDR3 totals 13 residues. The germline CDR1 and CDR2 sequences are MNHEY and SMNVEV (reference sequence). The ends were cut back, 3 bases at V and 2 bases at J, with 7 bases in the middle. The CDR3 DNA sequence: TGTGCCAGCAGTTTCGCGGTAAACTATGGCTACACCTTC. Encoded protein: CASSFAVNYGYTF.